This T cell receptor beta chain derives from a study of blood T cell repertoires in COVID-19. Study summary: T cells, B-cell-depleted T cells, or PBMCs provided the cDNA or gDNA that served as material.

Per the germline V gene, CDR1 is GTSNPN and CDR2 is SVGIG (reference sequence). The V and J ends lost 8 bases and 4 bases, in that order; junction bases with no gene match: 6. The CDR3 length is 13 residues. Profiling relied on immunoSEQ multiplex PCR, and the TCRdb table lists in-frame clones only, not all of them. The table shows nearly 250,000 clones, with 85% occurring only once. The sequencing input was PBMCs or T cells enriched from blood (not recorded which). The rearrangement uses TRBV30 and TRBJ2-5; 11 bases align to TRBD1. This clonotype was sampled from a woman aged 45-59 years with acute COVID-19. The CDR3 DNA reads TGTGCCGGTGGACAGGGGGCGGGAGAGACCCAGTACTTC. Residues: CAGGQGAGETQYF. Based on the CDR3 plus reference TRBV30 and TRBJ2-5, the full variable domain is SQTIHQWPATLVQPVGSPLSLECTVEGTSNPNLYWYRQAAGRGLQLLFYSVGIGQISSEVPQNLSASRPQDRQFILSSKKLLLSDSGFYLCAGGQGAGETQYFGPGTRLLVL.